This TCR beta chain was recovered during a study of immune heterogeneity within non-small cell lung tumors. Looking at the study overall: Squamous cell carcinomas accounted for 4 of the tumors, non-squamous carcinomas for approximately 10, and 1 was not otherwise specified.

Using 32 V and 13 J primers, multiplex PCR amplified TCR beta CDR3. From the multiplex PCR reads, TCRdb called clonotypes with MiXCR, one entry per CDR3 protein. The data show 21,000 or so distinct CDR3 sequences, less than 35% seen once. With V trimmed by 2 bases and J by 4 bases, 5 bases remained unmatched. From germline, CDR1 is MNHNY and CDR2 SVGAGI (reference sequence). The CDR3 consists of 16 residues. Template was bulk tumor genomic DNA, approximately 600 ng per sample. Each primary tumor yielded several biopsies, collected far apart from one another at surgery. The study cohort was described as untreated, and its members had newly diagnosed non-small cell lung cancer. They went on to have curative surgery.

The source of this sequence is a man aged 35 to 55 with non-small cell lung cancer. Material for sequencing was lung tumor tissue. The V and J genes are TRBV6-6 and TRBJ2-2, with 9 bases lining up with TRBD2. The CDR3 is CASSYGGRALTGELFF. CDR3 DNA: TGTGCCAGCAGTTACGGCGGGAGGGCTCTCACCGGGGAGCTGTTTTTT.